This is a list of T cell receptor beta chains from one sample in a study of blood T cells in healthy people across ages. TCRdb re-analysed the 5' RACE reads in MiXCR, keeping a single row per CDR3 protein. The sample holds around 900,000 distinct CDR3 sequences, more than 25% seen once. The sequencing input was blood. The receptors here all came from a woman older than 75 in good health. CDR3s include the opening cysteine and the closing phenylalanine or tryptophan. The D gene is left open where the match is weak. A clone size is listed for some rows: how often the clone was seen (once, few, many), or a class if it is expanded.

abundance: few
v_gene: TRBV2
j_gene: TRBJ2-3
d_gene: TRBD2
CDR3nt: TGTGCCAGCCGATGGCTAGCGGGGGGCACAGATACGCAGTATTTT
CDR3aa: CASRWLAGGTDTQYF

abundance: once
v_gene: TRBV7-9
j_gene: TRBJ2-7
d_gene: NA
CDR3nt: TGTGCCAGCACCCGGCCGAGGGCCAACAATGAGCAGTACTTC
CDR3aa: CASTRPRANNEQYF

abundance: NA
v_gene: TRBV6-1
j_gene: TRBJ2-1
d_gene: NA
CDR3nt: TGTGCCAGCAGGGAAAGGGCAGGTGAAGGGCAGTTCTTC
CDR3aa: CASRERAGEGQFF

abundance: few
v_gene: TRBV20-1
j_gene: TRBJ1-1
d_gene: NA
CDR3nt: TGCAGTGCCAGTACAGGGATAGATGAAGCTTTCTTT
CDR3aa: CSASTGIDEAFF

abundance: many
v_gene: TRBV27
j_gene: TRBJ2-5
d_gene: NA
CDR3nt: TGTGCCAGCAGTCCCCTAGGCAGTAGCCAAGAGACCCAGTACTTC
CDR3aa: CASSPLGSSQETQYF

abundance: many
v_gene: TRBV7-8
j_gene: TRBJ2-7
d_gene: TRBD1
CDR3nt: TGTGCCAGCAGCTTACCGGGACAGGGGAGCTCCTACGAGCAGTACTTC
CDR3aa: CASSLPGQGSSYEQYF

abundance: NA
v_gene: TRBV6-2/TRBV6-3
j_gene: TRBJ2-7
d_gene: NA
CDR3nt: TGTGCCAGCAGTTACGACCAGGCTTACGAGCAGTACTTC
CDR3aa: CASSYDQAYEQYF

abundance: many
v_gene: TRBV5-4
j_gene: TRBJ2-5
d_gene: NA
CDR3nt: TGTGCCAGCAGCCGGGACGAAGGAGAGACCCAGTACTTC
CDR3aa: CASSRDEGETQYF

abundance: NA
v_gene: TRBV5-1
j_gene: TRBJ2-5
d_gene: NA
CDR3nt: TGCGCCAGCAGCTTGACAGGGAAAGAGACCCGGTACTTC
CDR3aa: CASSLTGKETRYF

abundance: many
v_gene: TRBV5-5
j_gene: TRBJ2-3
d_gene: NA
CDR3nt: TGTGCCAGCAGCTTTCCCGGGGGTAGCACAGATACGCAGTATTTT
CDR3aa: CASSFPGGSTDTQYF

abundance: many
v_gene: TRBV11-2
j_gene: TRBJ2-7
d_gene: TRBD1
CDR3nt: TGTGCCAGCAGCCTATGGGGAGGACAGGGAACAAACGAGCAGTACTTC
CDR3aa: CASSLWGGQGTNEQYF

abundance: many
v_gene: TRBV7-8
j_gene: TRBJ2-3
d_gene: NA
CDR3nt: TGTGCCAGCAGCTTAGAAGGGGCAGCGGGCGATACGCAGTATTTT
CDR3aa: CASSLEGAAGDTQYF

abundance: NA
v_gene: TRBV24-1
j_gene: TRBJ2-5
d_gene: TRBD1
CDR3nt: TGTGCCACTAGCAGACAGGGGGCGGGGGAGACCCAGTACTTC
CDR3aa: CATSRQGAGETQYF

abundance: NA
v_gene: TRBV28
j_gene: TRBJ1-2
d_gene: NA
CDR3nt: TGTGCCAGCAGTTCCGGGATCCAAAGAGGAGGCTACACCTTC
CDR3aa: CASSSGIQRGGYTF

abundance: few
v_gene: TRBV5-1
j_gene: TRBJ1-1
d_gene: NA
CDR3nt: TGCGCCAGCAGCTATCAGATCGACAGTGAAGCTTTCTTT
CDR3aa: CASSYQIDSEAFF

abundance: NA
v_gene: TRBV6-1
j_gene: TRBJ1-1
d_gene: TRBD1
CDR3nt: TGTGCCAGCAGTCGGACAGGATCAAACACTGAAGCTTTCTTT
CDR3aa: CASSRTGSNTEAFF

abundance: many
v_gene: TRBV12-3/TRBV12-4
j_gene: TRBJ2-7
d_gene: TRBD2
CDR3nt: TGTGCCAGCAGTTTCGGTTATCGGACTAGAGAGTACTTC
CDR3aa: CASSFGYRTREYF

abundance: many
v_gene: TRBV29-1
j_gene: TRBJ2-1
d_gene: TRBD1
CDR3nt: TGCAGCGTTGAAGGGGGGACAGGGGGCTTGAATGAGCAGTTCTTC
CDR3aa: CSVEGGTGGLNEQFF

abundance: NA
v_gene: TRBV14
j_gene: TRBJ1-6
d_gene: NA
CDR3nt: TGTGCCAGCAGGAAGAACTCCTATAATTCACCCCTCCACTTT
CDR3aa: CASRKNSYNSPLHF

abundance: NA
v_gene: TRBV20-1
j_gene: TRBJ1-2
d_gene: TRBD1
CDR3nt: TGCAGTGCCCCGGGACAGAAAACTAACTATGGCTACACCTTC
CDR3aa: CSAPGQKTNYGYTF

abundance: NA
v_gene: TRBV24-1
j_gene: TRBJ1-2
d_gene: NA
CDR3nt: TGTGCCACCAGGGATGTAAGAGGAAACTATGGCTACACCTTC
CDR3aa: CATRDVRGNYGYTF

abundance: many
v_gene: TRBV6-5
j_gene: TRBJ2-3
d_gene: NA
CDR3nt: TGTGCCAGCAGTTACAGTGCGGGGGCGCAAGATACGCAGTATTTT
CDR3aa: CASSYSAGAQDTQYF

abundance: few
v_gene: TRBV7-6
j_gene: TRBJ2-5
d_gene: NA
CDR3nt: TGTGCCAGCAGCTCCAGGAAGCCAGGGACCCAGTACTTC
CDR3aa: CASSSRKPGTQYF

abundance: few
v_gene: TRBV7-9
j_gene: TRBJ2-7
d_gene: TRBD1
CDR3nt: TGTGCCAGCAGCCTTGGGACAGACGAGCAGTACTTC
CDR3aa: CASSLGTDEQYF

abundance: NA
v_gene: TRBV12-3/TRBV12-4
j_gene: TRBJ2-7
d_gene: TRBD1
CDR3nt: TGTGCCAGCAGTTTAACAGGGGGGCCCTACAGTGAGCAGTACTTC
CDR3aa: CASSLTGGPYSEQYF

abundance: many
v_gene: TRBV5-1
j_gene: TRBJ2-1
d_gene: TRBD1
CDR3nt: TGCGCCAGCAGCTTTGCGACAGGGTATAATGAGCAGTTCTTC
CDR3aa: CASSFATGYNEQFF

abundance: NA
v_gene: TRBV10-1
j_gene: TRBJ2-1
d_gene: TRBD2
CDR3nt: TGCGCCAGCAGCACGAGCGGGACCTACAGTGAGCAGTTCTTC
CDR3aa: CASSTSGTYSEQFF

abundance: many
v_gene: TRBV6-2/TRBV6-3
j_gene: TRBJ2-6
d_gene: NA
CDR3nt: TGTGCCAGCAGTTACTCACCGGGGACCACGACCTCTGGGGCCAACGTCCTGACTTTC
CDR3aa: CASSYSPGTTTSGANVLTF

abundance: many
v_gene: TRBV20-1
j_gene: TRBJ2-1
d_gene: TRBD2
CDR3nt: TGCAGTGCTAGAGATTCGACTAGCGGGGGGTCCCACCTTTTCAATGAGCAGTTCTTC
CDR3aa: CSARDSTSGGSHLFNEQFF

abundance: many
v_gene: TRBV27
j_gene: TRBJ2-5
d_gene: NA
CDR3nt: TGTGCCAGCAGTACGAAATCCGGGACGCCCTCACCTCCCCAGTACTTC
CDR3aa: CASSTKSGTPSPPQYF

abundance: many
v_gene: TRBV7-2
j_gene: TRBJ2-3
d_gene: NA
CDR3nt: TGTGCCAGCAGGCCTTCCGGGCGACTAGTCCAGGGGGGAGATACGCAGTATTTT
CDR3aa: CASRPSGRLVQGGDTQYF

abundance: few
v_gene: TRBV5-1
j_gene: TRBJ2-3
d_gene: NA
CDR3nt: TGCGCCAGCAGCGTGACAAGTTCCTCGACGTCAGATACGCAGTATTTT
CDR3aa: CASSVTSSSTSDTQYF

abundance: few
v_gene: TRBV20-1
j_gene: TRBJ1-1
d_gene: NA
CDR3nt: TGCAGGGGACGGGATCCGAACACTGAAGCTTTCTTT
CDR3aa: CRGRDPNTEAFF

abundance: few
v_gene: TRBV2
j_gene: TRBJ1-2
d_gene: NA
CDR3nt: TGTGCCAGCACCGAAACGGGGATTGCCTATGGCTACACCTTC
CDR3aa: CASTETGIAYGYTF

abundance: NA
v_gene: TRBV11-2
j_gene: TRBJ2-3
d_gene: NA
CDR3nt: TGTACCAGCAGCTCGGGGATCTCGCGGGATACGCAGTATTTT
CDR3aa: CTSSSGISRDTQYF

abundance: many
v_gene: TRBV7-2
j_gene: TRBJ2-7
d_gene: NA
CDR3nt: TGTGCCAGCAGCTTAGAAAGAGGAGGGACGGCGGGGAGCTCCTACGAGCAGTACTTC
CDR3aa: CASSLERGGTAGSSYEQYF

abundance: NA
v_gene: TRBV20-1
j_gene: TRBJ1-5
d_gene: NA
CDR3nt: TGCAGTGTAACAGACATCAGGGGCAATCAGCCCCAGCATTTT
CDR3aa: CSVTDIRGNQPQHF

abundance: many
v_gene: TRBV29-1
j_gene: TRBJ2-3
d_gene: NA
CDR3nt: TGCAGCGTTCAGGGTGGCACAGATACGCAGTATTTT
CDR3aa: CSVQGGTDTQYF

abundance: NA
v_gene: TRBV6-2/TRBV6-3
j_gene: TRBJ2-7
d_gene: TRBD1
CDR3nt: TGTGCCAGCAGTTTCGACAGGGGAAGCTCCTACGGGCAGTACTTC
CDR3aa: CASSFDRGSSYGQYF

abundance: NA
v_gene: TRBV10-2
j_gene: TRBJ1-5
d_gene: NA
CDR3nt: TGCGCCAGCAATACCGGCAATCAGCCCCAGCATTTT
CDR3aa: CASNTGNQPQHF

abundance: NA
v_gene: TRBV28
j_gene: TRBJ2-1
d_gene: TRBD1
CDR3nt: TGTGCCAGCAGAACAGCAGGGGGCCCCTACAATGAGCAGTTCTTC
CDR3aa: CASRTAGGPYNEQFF

abundance: NA
v_gene: TRBV4-1
j_gene: TRBJ1-4
d_gene: NA
CDR3nt: TGCGCCAGCAGCCCCTCGACACGGGGGCCGAGGGAAAAACTGTTTTTT
CDR3aa: CASSPSTRGPREKLFF

abundance: NA
v_gene: TRBV5-5
j_gene: TRBJ1-5
d_gene: TRBD1
CDR3nt: TGTGCCGGCAGCTTCTATGGAGGGGGCTCCAATCAGCCCCAGCATTTT
CDR3aa: CAGSFYGGGSNQPQHF

abundance: NA
v_gene: TRBV12-3/TRBV12-4
j_gene: TRBJ2-2
d_gene: NA
CDR3nt: TGTGCCAGCAGCCCGAGATCGGTTTTCACCGGGGAGCTGTTTTTT
CDR3aa: CASSPRSVFTGELFF

abundance: many
v_gene: TRBV29-1
j_gene: TRBJ2-3
d_gene: NA
CDR3nt: TGCAGCGTATCAAGCACAGATACGCAGTATTTT
CDR3aa: CSVSSTDTQYF

abundance: few
v_gene: TRBV12-3/TRBV12-4
j_gene: TRBJ1-1
d_gene: NA
CDR3nt: TGTGCCAGCAGTTTGTCGTTGCGGAACACTGAAGCTTTCTTT
CDR3aa: CASSLSLRNTEAFF

abundance: many
v_gene: TRBV6-1
j_gene: TRBJ2-1
d_gene: NA
CDR3nt: TGTGCCAGCAGTGAATGGGTCGGAATGGCTAATGAGCAGTTCTTC
CDR3aa: CASSEWVGMANEQFF

abundance: NA
v_gene: TRBV6-2/TRBV6-3
j_gene: TRBJ2-2
d_gene: NA
CDR3nt: TGTGCCAGCAGTTCGAAGCAGATCAACACCGGGGAGCTGTTTTTT
CDR3aa: CASSSKQINTGELFF

abundance: NA
v_gene: TRBV7-2
j_gene: TRBJ2-3
d_gene: NA
CDR3nt: TGTGCCAACAGCCGACGTGGGGGCGTATTTAATACGCAGTATTTT
CDR3aa: CANSRRGGVFNTQYF

abundance: few
v_gene: TRBV30
j_gene: TRBJ2-1
d_gene: NA
CDR3nt: TGTGCCTGGTATGCAGCCTCCTACAATGAGCAGTTCTTC
CDR3aa: CAWYAASYNEQFF